The 3 T cell receptor beta chains below all came from one sample that was sequenced in a study of blood T cells in healthy people across ages. A second PCR, run for roughly 7 to 11 cycles, used a sample-barcoded 5' primer plus a J-beta primer mix. TCRdb used MiXCR to reprocess the 5' RACE reads, holding one entry per CDR3 protein. The sample contains roughly 500,000 distinct CDR3 sequences, 25% to 30% of which appear only once. Sample: blood. The origin of the receptors is a woman between 65 and 79 years old in good health.

This clonotype was detected only once. V is TRBV3-1 and J is TRBJ1-5; TRBD1 is a possible D gene (5 bases). With 4 bases removed from V and 6 bases from J, the gap between germline ends came to 19 bases. CDR1 LGHDT and CDR2 YNNKEL come from the germline V gene (reference sequence). The CDR3 runs 16 residues. The CDR3 here is CASSLSGGSGGQPQHF. For the CDR3, the DNA is TGTGCCAGCAGCCTATCGGGGGGGAGCGGTGGTCAGCCCCAGCATTTT. The full variable domain, its missing parts supplied by reference TRBV3-1 and TRBJ1-5, is DTAVSQTPKYLVTQMGNDKSIKCEQNLGHDTMYWYKQDSKKFLKIMFSYNNKELIINETVPNRFSPKSPDKAHLNLHINSLELGDSAVYFCASSLSGGSGGQPQHFGDGTRLSIL.

There are a few counts of this clonotype. The V gene is TRBV11-3, the J gene TRBJ2-7; D is unresolved. There are 15 residues in the CDR3. Trimming took 1 base from V and 0 from J, leaving 10 bases between them. Germline V lookup: CDR1 SGHNT, CDR2 YENEEA. The CDR3 spells CASSLGQTYSYEQYF. The CDR3 DNA sequence: TGTGCCAGCAGCTTAGGACAAACTTACTCCTACGAGCAGTACTTC.

The V call is TRBV6-1, the J call TRBJ1-5; D gene uncertain. Trimming removed 6 bases at V and 0 bases at J, with 6 bases between. Germline lookup yields CDR1 MNHNS and CDR2 SASEGT. This CDR3 comprises 13 residues. Here the CDR3 reads CASRIYSNQPQHF. The CDR3 nucleotides read TGTGCCAGCAGAATCTATAGCAATCAGCCCCAGCATTTT.